These 9 T cell receptor beta chains were all obtained from the same sample, sequenced in a study of OX40 agonist ivuxolimab in advanced cancers. Sequencing used immunoSEQ multiplex PCR; TCRdb keeps in-frame clones, though not all of them. This sample carries about 20,000 clones, around nine tenths of them seen once, and the ten largest clones take roughly 25%. Sequencing was performed on CD4+ or CD8+ T cells sorted from blood, taken in a trial of the OX40 agonist ivuxolimab. The receptors come from an adult with an advanced solid tumor such as melanoma, head and neck, liver or kidney cancer.

This clone showed up just once. The chain has TRBV6-5 and TRBJ2-5; D is uncertain. The CDR3 is made up of 13 amino acids. Deletions cut 0 bases from V and 7 bases from J, with 9 bases between. Looked up from germline, CDR1 is MNHEY and CDR2 is SVGAGI. The CDR3 DNA follows: TGTGCCAGCAGTTACTCGTTGCAGGTGACCCAGTACTTC. It encodes CASSYSLQVTQYF.

The chain joins TRBV11-1 to TRBJ2-4; the match to TRBD2 covers 9 bases. The V gene end was trimmed by 3 bases and the J gene end by 8 bases; junction bases not matched to a gene: 8. Germline V gene data show CDR1 as SGHAT and CDR2 as FQDESV (reference sequence). CDR3 size: 15 residues. This chain's CDR3 is CASSFFFGGGDIQYF. The CDR3 nucleotides read TGTGCCAGCAGCTTTTTTTTCGGCGGGGGGGACATTCAGTACTTC.

This rearrangement joins TRBV13 to TRBJ2-7; D not resolved. The CDR3 length is 15 residues. Trimming removed 4 bases at V and 2 bases at J, with 15 bases between. CDR1 and CDR2 (germline): PRHDT, FYEKMQ (reference sequence). The CDR3 coding sequence is TGTGCCAGCAGCTCCCTGGCGGATATCACCTACGAGCAGTACTTC. Protein sequence: CASSSLADITYEQYF. The full variable domain, in which reference TRBV13 and TRBJ2-7 provide the parts outside the CDR3, is AAGVIQSPRHLIKEKRETATLKCYPIPRHDTVYWYQQGPGQDPQFLISFYEKMQSDKGSIPDRFSAQQFSDYHSELNMSSLELGDSALYFCASSSLADITYEQYFGPGTRLTVT.

The V call is TRBV9, the J call TRBJ2-1; 7 bases map to TRBD2. Germline V lookup: CDR1 SGDLS, CDR2 YYNGEE. The length of the CDR3 is 15 residues. The V segment lost 4 bases and the J segment 0 bases; nucleotides outside the gene matches: 4. CDR3 bases: TGTGCCAGCAGCATAAGCGGGGTCTCCTACAATGAGCAGTTCTTC. Its protein product is CASSISGVSYNEQFF.

The chain has TRBV19 and TRBJ2-3; 12 nucleotides line up with TRBD2. The CDR3 loop spans 18 amino acids. Germline V CDR1 and CDR2: LNHDA, SQIVND (reference sequence). J lost 4 bases, V lost 10 bases, and 18 bases had no gene match. The CDR3 DNA sequence: TGTGCCACCAATCGAGAGATAGGACTAGCGGGAAATTCAGATACGCAGTATTTT. The encoded protein is CATNREIGLAGNSDTQYF.

The count of this clone is one. V usage is TRBV7-9 and J usage is TRBJ2-1, with D perhaps TRBD2 (7 bases). V shed 4 bases and J shed 8 bases, with 21 bases lying between them. This CDR3 has 16 amino acids. The germline gives CDR1 SEHNR, CDR2 FQNEAQ (reference sequence). Here the CDR3 reads CASSSPGGGARDEQFF. CDR3 nucleotide sequence: TGTGCCAGCAGCTCCCCCGGAGGGGGGGCCCGGGATGAGCAGTTCTTC.

J is TRBJ2-5 and V is TRBV6-5; maybe TRBD2 (6 bases). The CDR3 runs to 11 residues. The V gene's germline CDR1 is MNHEY and CDR2 SVGAGI. V shed 4 bases and J shed 9 bases, with 9 bases lying between them. CDR3 in DNA: TGTGCCAGCAGTTTGGGGGAGGCCCAGTACTTC. As protein: CASSLGEAQYF.

This chain links TRBV9 with TRBJ2-7, with TRBD1 matching 8 bases. This CDR3 region has 14 residues. Germline assignment: CDR1 SGDLS and CDR2 YYNGEE. J gave up 6 bases and V 0 bases, and 5 bases lay outside the gene matches. CDR3: CASSVAGQGGEQYF. CDR3 nucleotides: TGTGCCAGCAGCGTAGCTGGACAGGGTGGCGAGCAGTACTTC.

By sample share, this clone is medium-sized (0.01 to 0.1%). V gene TRBV5-1 combines with J gene TRBJ2-7, with D perhaps being TRBD1 or TRBD2 (5 bases each). The germline V gene encodes CDR1 SGHRS and CDR2 YFSETQ. The CDR3 runs to 15 residues. Trimming removed 3 bases at V and 2 bases at J, with 15 bases between. The chain's CDR3 is CASSSGAPYTYEQYF. As DNA, the CDR3 is TGCGCCAGCAGCTCCGGGGCCCCATACACCTACGAGCAGTACTTC.